This passage covers 23 T cell receptor beta chains from one sample sequenced in a study of blood T cell repertoires in COVID-19 (dated by TCRdb to 2020 to 2022). Receptor libraries were prepared by the immunoSEQ multiplex PCR assay. TCRdb limited this immuneACCESS table to in-frame rearrangements with V and J called. A share of clones is missing; checked studies link under half to unresolved V genes, and the rest is unexplained. The sample table holds roughly 100,000 clones, of which about 64% were seen once. The ten most abundant clones make up roughly 0.86% of the sample. Material: peripheral blood. All receptors derive from a human donor with acute or convalescent COVID-19. The donor label of this sample is uncertain.

This clone was counted a single time. This chain uses TRBV7-2 with TRBJ2-1; 9 bases are a match to TRBD2. The CDR3 runs 15 residues. After removal of 3 bases from V and 9 bases from J, the junction contained 9 bases not matched to a gene. Germline lookup yields CDR1 SGHTA and CDR2 FQGNSA. The CDR3 DNA reads as TGTGCCAGCAGCTTCCGGGCGGGGGGGCTTAGTGAGCAGTTCTTC. Amino acids: CASSFRAGGLSEQFF.

The chain links TRBV2 to TRBJ1-3; TRBD1 agrees at 10 bases. Trimming removed 3 bases from V and 4 bases from J; junction bases left unmatched: 3. The CDR3 is made up of 15 amino acids. Germline CDR1 SNHLY, CDR2 FYNNEI. CDR3 sequence: CASSEQTGGGNTIYF. The CDR3 nucleotides are TGTGCCAGCAGTGAGCAGACAGGGGGCGGAAACACCATATATTTT.

The rearrangement links TRBV19 to TRBJ1-2; no clear D. Trimming left V 3 bases short and J 8 bases short, with 13 bases between. The CDR3 sequence is 13 residues long. CDR1 and CDR2 (germline): LNHDA, SQIVND (reference sequence). Here the CDR3 reads CASSIDPTRGYTF. In DNA form, the CDR3 reads TGTGCCAGTAGTATCGACCCCACGAGGGGCTACACCTTC. The whole variable domain, filled in from reference TRBV19 and TRBJ1-2, reads DGGITQSPKYLFRKEGQNVTLSCEQNLNHDAMYWYRQDPGQGLRLIYYSQIVNDFQKGDIAEGYSVSREKKESFPLTVTSAQKNPTAFYLCASSIDPTRGYTFGSGTRLTVV.

This clone was seen more than once but under ten times. V is TRBV6-5 and J is TRBJ2-3, with 8 bases fitting TRBD1. Germline assignment: CDR1 MNHEY and CDR2 SVGAGI. CDR3 length: 14 amino acids. V was pared by 6 bases and J by 0 bases, with 2 bases of the junction left unmatched. This chain's CDR3 is CASRRQGSTDTQYF. Written as DNA, the CDR3 is TGTGCCAGCAGGAGACAGGGGAGCACAGATACGCAGTATTTT.

The V call is TRBV19, the J call TRBJ1-1; 8 bases align to TRBD1. The V gene's germline CDR1 is LNHDA and CDR2 SQIVND (reference sequence). This CDR3 contains 13 residues. V lost 7 bases to trimming and J lost 7 bases; unmatched junction nucleotides: 8. The CDR3 region has the DNA TGTGCCAGTACCCTGTCCGGGACAGGTGAAGCTTTCTTT. Its protein product is CASTLSGTGEAFF.

The J gene is TRBJ2-5, the V gene TRBV3-1 (or the pseudogene TRBV3-2); 8 bases agree with TRBD1. This CDR3 region has 16 residues. J was trimmed by 5 bases and V by 2 bases; bases with no gene match: 10. Germline loops: CDR1 LGHDT, CDR2 YNNKEL (reference sequence). CDR3 in amino acids: CASSQSGITGGETQYF. In nucleotides, the CDR3 is TGTGCCAGCAGCCAAAGTGGAATCACAGGGGGTGAGACCCAGTACTTC.

This clone was detected a few times. The chain recombines TRBV18 with TRBJ1-5, with TRBD1 as a possible D gene (5 bases). Germline V gene lookup returns CDR1 KGHSH and CDR2 LQKENI. The V end was cut by 8 bases, the J end by 5 bases, with 16 bases between. The CDR3 has 14 amino acids. The CDR3 DNA reads as TGTGCCAGCGCTTCGGCAGGGACTTATCAGCCCCAGCATTTT. The encoded protein is CASASAGTYQPQHF.

The J gene is TRBJ2-2, the V gene TRBV7-8; weak D call: TRBD2 (6 bases). Germline CDR1 reads SGHVS; CDR2 reads FQNEAQ. The V gene lost 2 bases and the J gene lost 10 bases, with 14 bases spanning the gap. This CDR3 comprises 14 residues. The CDR3 nucleotides read TGTGCCAGCAGCTTACTTTTTGGAGGGGAGGAGCTGTTTTTT. It yields the protein CASSLLFGGEELFF.

V and J are TRBV2 and TRBJ1-4; TRBD1 matches at 8 bases. V was pared by 5 bases and J by 0 bases, with 2 bases of the junction left unmatched. The CDR3 has 15 amino acids. Germline CDR1 reads SNHLY; CDR2 reads FYNNEI. The CDR3 nucleotides read TGTGCCAGCAGTTCGGACAGGGCAACTAATGAAAAACTGTTTTTT. It yields the protein CASSSDRATNEKLFF.

The J gene is TRBJ2-1, the V gene TRBV5-1; a possible D gene is TRBD2 (6 bases). V was clipped by 4 bases and J by 9 bases, with 23 bases between them. The CDR3 sequence is 16 residues long. Germline V gene lookup returns CDR1 SGHRS and CDR2 YFSETQ. The CDR3 DNA reads TGCGCCAGCAGCAAATTAAAAGGGACCGCGGAGGGTGAGCAGTTCTTC. Protein: CASSKLKGTAEGEQFF.

Many counts were recorded for this clone. CDR3 sequence reads: CASSRGNTEAFF. CDR3 nucleotide sequence: TGCGCCAGCAGTCGGGGTAACACTGAAGCTTTCTTT. V gene TRBV10-2 combines with J gene TRBJ1-1, with D unclear. Germline-derived CDR1 and CDR2 are WSHSY and SAAADI. The V end lost 5 bases, the J end lost 2 bases, and 6 bases lay between the germline ends. The CDR3 loop spans 12 amino acids.

V usage is TRBV5-1 and J usage is TRBJ1-4, with unresolved D. Trimming removed 0 bases at V and 3 bases at J, with 6 bases between. The CDR3 runs to 14 residues. CDR1 and CDR2 (germline): SGHRS, YFSETQ. CDR3 loop: CASSLAQPNEKLFF. In DNA form, the CDR3 reads TGCGCCAGCAGCTTGGCACAGCCTAATGAAAAACTGTTTTTT.

This clone has a handful of counts. V usage is TRBV9 and J usage is TRBJ1-2, with D unclear. The CDR3 contains 13 residues. Trimming removed 1 base from V and 5 bases from J, with 9 bases in between. CDR1 is SGDLS and CDR2 is YYNGEE in the germline V gene. The CDR3 sequence is CASSVLPEYGYTF. In DNA, the CDR3 is TGTGCCAGCAGCGTACTCCCAGAATATGGCTACACCTTC.

The chain carries TRBV5-1 and TRBJ1-2, with 8 bases identical to TRBD1. Germline assignment: CDR1 SGHRS and CDR2 YFSETQ. There are 13 residues in the CDR3. The V and J ends lost 3 bases and 5 bases, in that order; junction bases with no gene match: 3. The CDR3: CASSSDREYGYTF. Here the CDR3 DNA reads TGCGCCAGCAGCTCGGACAGGGAGTATGGCTACACCTTC. Variable domain in full (rest from reference TRBV5-1 and TRBJ1-2): KAGVTQTPRYLIKTRGQQVTLSCSPISGHRSVSWYQQTPGQGLQFLFEYFSETQRNKGNFPGRFSGRQFSNSRSEMNVSTLELGDSALYLCASSSDREYGYTFGSGTRLTVV.

The gene calls are TRBV30 and TRBJ2-2; 8 bases match TRBD1. The CDR3 spans 13 residues. Germline V gene data show CDR1 as GTSNPN and CDR2 as SVGIG (reference sequence). The trim removed 2 bases at V and 7 bases at J, leaving 3 bases unmatched. The CDR3 DNA follows: TGTGCCTGGAGTCCGACAGGGGTCGGGGAGCTGTTTTTT. Its protein is CAWSPTGVGELFF.

The J gene is TRBJ1-1, the V gene TRBV27; TRBD1 is a possible D gene (6 bases). This CDR3 is built from 16 residues. Germline lookup yields CDR1 MNHEY and CDR2 SMNVEV (reference sequence). The V gene lost 0 bases and the J gene lost 1 base, with 12 bases spanning the gap. CDR3 bases: TGTGCCAGCAGTTTATCCCAAAGCAGGGGGAACACTGAAGCTTTCTTT. Encoded protein: CASSLSQSRGNTEAFF.

The genes are TRBV10-2 and TRBJ2-1; tentatively, D is TRBD1 (5 bases). Germline V gene lookup returns CDR1 WSHSY and CDR2 SAAADI. With 7 bases removed from V and 7 bases from J, the gap between germline ends came to 8 bases. The CDR3 runs 11 residues. This chain's CDR3 is CASTQGNEQFF. CDR3 DNA sequence: TGCGCCAGCACTCAGGGTAATGAGCAGTTCTTC.

J is TRBJ1-6 and V is TRBV11-2, with 7 bases identical to TRBD1. The ends lost 5 bases at V and 9 bases at J; junction bases unmatched: 10. Looked up from germline, CDR1 is SGHAT and CDR2 is FQNNGV. The CDR3 spans 15 residues. As DNA, the CDR3 is TGTGCCAGCAGCCCCACCGGGACAGACGTTTCACCCCTCCACTTT. Amino acid sequence: CASSPTGTDVSPLHF.

This clone was counted a few times. The rearrangement joins TRBV7-9 to TRBJ2-3; 8 nucleotides align to TRBD1. V was clipped by 6 bases and J by 3 bases; unmatched bases: 11. Germline V gene data show CDR1 as SEHNR and CDR2 as FQNEAQ (reference sequence). The CDR3 consists of 16 residues. The CDR3 is CASSSRTGRKTDTQYF. Written as DNA, the CDR3 is TGTGCCAGCAGTTCTAGGACAGGGAGAAAAACAGATACGCAGTATTTT.

The chain combines TRBV6-1 with TRBJ1-3; D gene unclear. Trimming removed 3 bases from V and 6 bases from J, with 15 bases in between. The CDR3 contains 15 residues. CDR1 and CDR2 (germline): MNHNS, SASEGT. The DNA of the CDR3 is TGTGCCAGCAGTGAGAGACCGTCAAGCGAAAACACCATATATTTT. It encodes CASSERPSSENTIYF.

The CDR3 sequence: CASSRGTSGENTGELFF. CDR3 nucleotide sequence: TGTGCCAGCAGCAGAGGGACTAGCGGAGAAAACACCGGGGAGCTGTTTTTT. The chain employs TRBV21-1 and TRBJ2-2; the table assigns TRBD2, which was not confirmed against the DNA. TRBV21-1 is a pseudogene segment. This CDR3 has 17 amino acids.

This chain links TRBV3-1 (or the pseudogene TRBV3-2) with TRBJ2-1; D remains ambiguous. This CDR3 spans 13 amino acids. Germline CDR1 is LGHDT and CDR2 is YNNKEL (reference sequence). V lost 1 base and J 4 bases, leaving 5 bases between the germline ends. CDR3 DNA: TGTGCCAGCAGCCAAGGGCCTTACAATGAGCAGTTCTTC. This encodes CASSQGPYNEQFF.

The chain combines TRBV2 with TRBJ2-2, with 7 bases identical to TRBD1. Germline V gene lookup returns CDR1 SNHLY and CDR2 FYNNEI. The CDR3 is 13 amino acids. Losses at the gene ends were 3 bases for V and 6 bases for J; bases not matched to a gene: 1. Written as DNA, the CDR3 is TGTGCCAGCAGTGAGCAGGGGGCCGGGGAGCTGTTTTTT. This encodes CASSEQGAGELFF. Filled out from reference TRBV2 and TRBJ2-2, the complete variable domain reads EPEVTQTPSHQVTQMGQEVILRCVPISNHLYFYWYRQILGQKVEFLVSFYNNEISEKSEIFDDQFSVERPDGSNFTLKIRSTKLEDSAMYFCASSEQGAGELFFGEGSRLTVL.